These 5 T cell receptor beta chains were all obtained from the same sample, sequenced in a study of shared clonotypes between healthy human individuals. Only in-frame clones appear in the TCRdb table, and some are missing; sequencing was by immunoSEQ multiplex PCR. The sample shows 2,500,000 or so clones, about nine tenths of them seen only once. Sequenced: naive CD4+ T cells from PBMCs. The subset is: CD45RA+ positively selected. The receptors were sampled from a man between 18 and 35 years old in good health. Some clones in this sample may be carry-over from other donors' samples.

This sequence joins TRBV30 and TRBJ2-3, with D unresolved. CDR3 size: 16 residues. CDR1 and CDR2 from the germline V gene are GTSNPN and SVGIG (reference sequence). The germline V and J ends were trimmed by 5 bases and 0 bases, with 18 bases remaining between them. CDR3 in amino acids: CAWSAWGSSSTDTQYF. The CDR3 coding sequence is TGTGCCTGGTCGGCGTGGGGTTCGAGTAGCACAGATACGCAGTATTTT.

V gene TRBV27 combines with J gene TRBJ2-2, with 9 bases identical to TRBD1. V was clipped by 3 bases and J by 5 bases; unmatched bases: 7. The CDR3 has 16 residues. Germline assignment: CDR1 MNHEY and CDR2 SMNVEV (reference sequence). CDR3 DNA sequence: TGTGCCAGCAGTTTTACCGGACAGGGGTGGACCGGGGAGCTGTTTTTT. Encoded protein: CASSFTGQGWTGELFF.

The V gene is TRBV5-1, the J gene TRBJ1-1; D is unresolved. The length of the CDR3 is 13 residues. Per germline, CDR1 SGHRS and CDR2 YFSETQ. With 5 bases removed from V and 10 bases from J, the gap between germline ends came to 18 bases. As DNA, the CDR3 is TGCGCCAGCAGGGCCCACGGACCCACGGGAGCTTTCTTT. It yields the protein CASRAHGPTGAFF. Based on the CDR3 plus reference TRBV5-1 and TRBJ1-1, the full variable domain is KAGVTQTPRYLIKTRGQQVTLSCSPISGHRSVSWYQQTPGQGLQFLFEYFSETQRNKGNFPGRFSGRQFSNSRSEMNVSTLELGDSALYLCASRAHGPTGAFFGQGTRLTVV.

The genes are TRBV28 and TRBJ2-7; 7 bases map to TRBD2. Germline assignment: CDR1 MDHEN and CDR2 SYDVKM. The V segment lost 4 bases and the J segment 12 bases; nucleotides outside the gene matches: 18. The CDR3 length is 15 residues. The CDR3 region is CASSSPGTMPTSGYF. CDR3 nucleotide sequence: TGTGCCAGCAGTTCCCCCGGGACTATGCCTACGAGTGGGTACTTC.

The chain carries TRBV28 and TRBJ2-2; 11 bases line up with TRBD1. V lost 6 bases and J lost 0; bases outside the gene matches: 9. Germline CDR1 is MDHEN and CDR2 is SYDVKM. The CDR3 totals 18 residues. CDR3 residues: CASSSGTGGFANTGELFF. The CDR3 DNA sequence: TGTGCCAGCAGCTCCGGGACAGGGGGGTTCGCGAACACCGGGGAGCTGTTTTTT.